Sequencing of this T cell receptor (beta chain) was carried out in a study of CD8 T cells in ankylosing spondylitis. TCRdb fed the 5' RACE reads into MiXCR, producing one record per CDR3 protein. The repertoire consists of 250,000 or so distinct CDR3 sequences, with 20% to 30% occurring once and the leading ten covering roughly 0.6%. Input material: blood, either unsorted or a sorted T cell fraction (not recorded which). The sequence was collected from a male donor with ankylosing spondylitis or in good health (not recorded which).

The CDR3 DNA sequence: TGTGCCAGCAGTGGCGCGGCGGCGAGCACAGATACGCAGTATTTT. Encoded protein: CASSGAAASTDTQYF. The chain has TRBV28 and TRBJ2-3; no firm D call. V was shortened by 5 bases and J by 0 bases, with 12 bases between the two germline ends. The length of the CDR3 is 15 residues. Germline loops: CDR1 MDHEN, CDR2 SYDVKM.